Following are 28 T cell receptor beta chains from one sample sequenced in a study of OX40 agonist ivuxolimab in advanced cancers. Generated by immunoSEQ multiplex PCR, the TCRdb table keeps only in-frame clones and is missing some. The sample records roughly 59,000 clones, approximately 80% being singletons. The sequences come from CD4+ or CD8+ T cells sorted from blood, collected in a trial of the OX40 agonist ivuxolimab. These receptor sequences come from an adult with an advanced solid tumor such as melanoma, head and neck, liver or kidney cancer.

This chain's CDR3 is CASSQSFPEAFF. The CDR3 DNA reads as TGTGCCAGCAGTCAGTCTTTCCCTGAAGCTTTCTTT. This chain connects TRBV6-1 to TRBJ1-1, with unresolved D. The germline gives CDR1 MNHNS, CDR2 SASEGT. Trimming shortened V by 5 bases and J by 6 bases, and 10 bases separated the two germline ends. This CDR3 has 12 amino acids.

The rearrangement links TRBV5-4 to TRBJ2-1; 7 nucleotides line up with TRBD1. V gave up 7 bases and J gave up 5 bases; unmatched junction bases: 21. The CDR3 spans 18 residues. Germline V lookup: CDR1 SGHNT, CDR2 YYREEE (reference sequence). CDR3 nucleotide sequence: TGTGCCAGCTCTGGAACGGCCGGCCCGACAGGGATTAACAATGAGCAGTTCTTC. Amino acid sequence: CASSGTAGPTGINNEQFF.

The rearrangement links TRBV27 to TRBJ2-7, with D unclear. V shed 4 bases and J shed 6 bases, with 22 bases lying between them. Germline CDR1 is MNHEY and CDR2 is SMNVEV (reference sequence). The CDR3 totals 16 residues. The CDR3 sequence: CASSSGWLGRFREQYF. CDR3 DNA sequence: TGTGCCAGCAGTTCGGGTTGGCTGGGCAGGTTTCGCGAGCAGTACTTC.

The chain joins TRBV7-3 to TRBJ2-1, with 7 bases matching TRBD2. Germline V gene lookup returns CDR1 SGHTA and CDR2 FQGTGA. V shed 2 bases, J shed 5 bases, and the junction held 6 bases outside the gene matches. The CDR3 runs to 15 residues. The CDR3 bases are TGTGCCAGCAGCTTAGTGGGAGGGCCCAACAATGAGCAGTTCTTC. It translates to CASSLVGGPNNEQFF.

This clone is medium-sized by share. The CDR3 loop is CAWKQNVGTIYF. CDR3 bases: TGTGCCTGGAAACAAAACGTAGGGACCATATATTTT. The V and J genes are TRBV30 and TRBJ1-3, with unresolved D. The CDR3 has 12 residues. V was cut by 4 bases and J by 10 bases, with 14 bases left in between. Germline loops: CDR1 GTSNPN, CDR2 SVGIG (reference sequence).

V gene TRBV7-9 combines with J gene TRBJ2-3; 10 nucleotides agree with TRBD1. This CDR3 has 15 amino acids. The trim removed 5 bases at V and 1 base at J, leaving 3 bases unmatched. Germline V gives CDR1 SEHNR, CDR2 FQNEAQ (reference sequence). The CDR3 spells CASSDGQGGTDTQYF. In nucleotides, the CDR3 is TGTGCCAGCAGCGACGGACAGGGGGGCACAGATACGCAGTATTTT.

The chain has TRBV9 and TRBJ2-5, with TRBD1 identical over 12 bases. With 3 bases clipped from V and 4 bases from J, the junction kept 7 bases outside the gene matches. This CDR3 comprises 16 residues. The germline V gene encodes CDR1 SGDLS and CDR2 YYNGEE. CDR3 region: CASSAKGQGAGETQYF. Written as DNA, the CDR3 is TGTGCCAGCAGCGCCAAGGGACAGGGGGCCGGAGAGACCCAGTACTTC. Variable domain in full (rest from reference TRBV9 and TRBJ2-5): DSGVTQTPKHLITATGQRVTLRCSPRSGDLSVYWYQQSLDQGLQFLIQYYNGEERAKGNILERFSAQQFPDLHSELNLSSLELGDSALYFCASSAKGQGAGETQYFGPGTRLLVL.

V is TRBV11-1 and J is TRBJ2-7; D may correspond to TRBD1 or TRBD2 (5 bases each). The CDR3 runs to 14 residues. CDR1 is SGHAT and CDR2 is FQDESV in the germline V gene (reference sequence). V was cut by 4 bases and J by 5 bases, with 15 bases left in between. The CDR3 bases are TGTGCCAGCAGCTCGGCCGGGACCCCCCACGAGCAGTACTTC. This sequence encodes CASSSAGTPHEQYF.

The chain links TRBV6-5 to TRBJ2-7; D is unresolved. This CDR3 spans 13 amino acids. The V gene's germline CDR1 is MNHEY and CDR2 SVGAGI. Trimming stripped 6 bases from V and 0 bases from J, with 9 bases between. The CDR3 loop is CASSRWSSYEQYF. The CDR3 DNA reads as TGTGCCAGCAGCAGGTGGAGCTCCTACGAGCAGTACTTC.

The chain combines TRBV7-8 with TRBJ2-5, with D maybe TRBD2 (6 bases). CDR3 length: 18 amino acids. The germline gives CDR1 SGHVS, CDR2 FQNEAQ. Deletions cut 7 bases from V and 1 base from J, with 25 bases between. The CDR3 loop is CASNQGSTSSRPQETQYF. The CDR3 DNA reads as TGTGCCAGCAACCAAGGAAGTACTAGCAGCAGGCCCCAAGAGACCCAGTACTTC.

V is TRBV6-1 and J is TRBJ2-3; D call uncertain. Germline CDR1 is MNHNS and CDR2 is SASEGT. The V gene lost 10 bases and the J gene lost 0 bases, with 17 bases spanning the gap. This CDR3 has 15 residues. The DNA for the CDR3 is TGTGCCATCCCTTCCGGCGGACCTAGCACAGATACGCAGTATTTT. It encodes CAIPSGGPSTDTQYF.

The chain is built from TRBV2 and TRBJ2-2; D unclear. Looked up from germline, CDR1 is SNHLY and CDR2 is FYNNEI. V was clipped by 7 bases and J by 1 base, with 7 bases between them. The CDR3 loop spans 13 amino acids. As DNA, the CDR3 is TGTGCCAGCACTCCTGGGAACACCGGGGAGCTGTTTTTT. Translation gives CASTPGNTGELFF.

This clone has a handful of counts. The sample contains more than one DNA sequence encoding this CDR3. This chain links TRBV28 with TRBJ2-3; 14 positions match TRBD2. Trimming removed 4 bases from V and 3 bases from J; junction bases left unmatched: 0. This CDR3 spans 15 amino acids. CDR1 is MDHEN, CDR2 SYDVKM, per germline. The CDR3 loop reads CASSWTSGRTDTQYF. The CDR3 DNA follows: TGTGCCAGCAGTTGGACTAGCGGGAGGACAGATACGCAGTATTTT.

This clone showed up just once. The chain recombines TRBV5-1 with TRBJ2-5; D perhaps matches TRBD2 (5 bases). The last part of the DNA fits TRBJ2-7 better; the J call may be wrong. This CDR3 comprises 14 residues. Per germline, CDR1 SGHRS and CDR2 YFSETQ. The DNA for the CDR3 is TGCGCCAGCAGCTTGGTCGGGATCTCCTACGAGCAGTACTTC. Protein: CASSLVGISYEQYF.

In this sample, this clone turned up once. The chain recombines TRBV5-1 with TRBJ2-5, with D perhaps assigned TRBD1 or TRBD2 (5 bases each). V lost 4 bases and J lost 5, with 18 bases in between. The germline V gene encodes CDR1 SGHRS and CDR2 YFSETQ. The CDR3 contains 15 residues. The CDR3 sequence: CASSQGTGTGETQYF. As DNA, the CDR3 is TGCGCCAGCAGCCAAGGGACGGGAACGGGGGAGACCCAGTACTTC. Full variable domain (rest looked up from reference TRBV5-1 and TRBJ2-5): KAGVTQTPRYLIKTRGQQVTLSCSPISGHRSVSWYQQTPGQGLQFLFEYFSETQRNKGNFPGRFSGRQFSNSRSEMNVSTLELGDSALYLCASSQGTGTGETQYFGPGTRLLVL.

The V call is TRBV2, the J call TRBJ2-1; 9 nucleotides agree with TRBD1. This CDR3 has 14 residues. J lost 3 bases, V lost 7 bases, and 4 bases had no gene match. CDR1 and CDR2 (germline): SNHLY, FYNNEI. The DNA of the CDR3 is TGTGCCAGCACCGGGACAGGGAGCTACAATGAGCAGTTCTTC. This gives the protein CASTGTGSYNEQFF. Based on the CDR3 plus reference TRBV2 and TRBJ2-1, the full variable domain is EPEVTQTPSHQVTQMGQEVILRCVPISNHLYFYWYRQILGQKVEFLVSFYNNEISEKSEIFDDQFSVERPDGSNFTLKIRSTKLEDSAMYFCASTGTGSYNEQFFGPGTRLTVL.

This clone was observed once. The chain uses TRBV7-2 and TRBJ1-5; D unclear. V was pared by 5 bases and J by 0 bases, with 11 bases between. In germline, CDR1 is SGHTA, CDR2 FQGNSA. The CDR3 sequence is 15 residues long. CDR3 amino acids: CASSPGVGSNQPQHF. As DNA, the CDR3 is TGTGCCAGCAGCCCCGGGGTAGGTAGCAATCAGCCCCAGCATTTT. Full variable domain (outside the CDR3, taken from reference TRBV7-2 and TRBJ1-5): GAGVSQSPSNKVTEKGKDVELRCDPISGHTALYWYRQSLGQGLEFLIYFQGNSAPDKSGLPSDRFSAERTGGSVSTLTIQRTQQEDSAVYLCASSPGVGSNQPQHFGDGTRLSIL.

The chain combines TRBV29-1 with TRBJ1-2; TRBD1 is a possible D gene (5 bases). Per the germline V gene, CDR1 is SQVTM and CDR2 is ANQGSEA. V was cut by 1 base and J by 2 bases, with 8 bases left in between. The CDR3 is made up of 13 amino acids. This CDR3 is CSVEGQGNYGYTF. The CDR3, as DNA: TGCAGCGTTGAAGGCCAGGGAAACTATGGCTACACCTTC.

As DNA, the CDR3 is TGTGCCAGCAGTTTGCGGGGGAACTATGGCTACACCTTC. As protein: CASSLRGNYGYTF. The chain joins TRBV27 to TRBJ1-2, with D perhaps matching TRBD1 (5 bases). The CDR3 extends over 13 amino acids. The germline V and J ends were trimmed by 3 bases and 2 bases, with 7 bases remaining between them. The germline V gene encodes CDR1 MNHEY and CDR2 SMNVEV (reference sequence).

CDR3 DNA: TGTGCCAGCAGCTTAAAGGGGGGCAATCAGCCCCAGCATTTT. Encoded protein: CASSLKGGNQPQHF. The V and J genes are TRBV7-2 and TRBJ1-5, with D tentatively TRBD1 (6 bases). CDR3 length equals 14 residues. Germline CDR1 is SGHTA and CDR2 is FQGNSA. Trimming removed 2 bases at V and 2 bases at J, with 7 bases between.

This sequence joins TRBV15 and TRBJ2-3; tentative D call: TRBD2 (5 bases). Per the germline V gene, CDR1 is LNHNV and CDR2 is YYDKDF (reference sequence). The CDR3 sequence is 16 residues long. Trimming pared 2 bases from V and 3 bases from J, leaving 15 bases between. In DNA form, the CDR3 reads TGTGCCACCAGCAGACGTCTGGGTTCGGGAACAGATACGCAGTATTTT. This encodes CATSRRLGSGTDTQYF.

The genes are TRBV5-4 and TRBJ1-1, with D possibly TRBD1 on 6 matching bases. CDR3 length: 11 amino acids. V lost 4 bases, J lost 8 bases, and 9 bases lay in between. Germline CDR1 is SGHNT and CDR2 is YYREEE (reference sequence). The CDR3 here is CASSITGEAFF. In nucleotides, the CDR3 is TGTGCCAGCAGCATAACAGGGGAAGCTTTCTTT.

The gene calls are TRBV6-5 and TRBJ2-1, with 9 nucleotides matching TRBD2. From germline, CDR1 is MNHEY and CDR2 SVGAGI. CDR3 length: 15 amino acids. V lost 5 bases, J lost 4 bases, and 6 bases stayed unmatched. The DNA of the CDR3 is TGTGCCAGCAGTGGCGGGGGGGCGGGATACAATGAGCAGTTCTTC. Translation: CASSGGGAGYNEQFF.

The chain has TRBV28 and TRBJ1-5, with no clear D. Germline V lookup: CDR1 MDHEN, CDR2 SYDVKM. The CDR3 is 15 residues long. V shed 3 bases and J shed 2 bases, with 11 bases lying between them. The DNA of the CDR3 is TGTGCCAGCAGTTTGGCCCTGGGAGGCAATCAGCCCCAGCATTTT. It codes for CASSLALGGNQPQHF.

The rearrangement uses TRBV11-2 and TRBJ1-1; D is uncertain. Trimming took off 2 bases at V and 3 bases at J, with 4 bases between the two ends. Germline CDR1 is SGHAT and CDR2 is FQNNGV. The CDR3 consists of 12 residues. CDR3 amino acids: CASSLKDTEAFF. The CDR3 DNA sequence: TGTGCCAGCAGCTTAAAAGACACTGAAGCTTTCTTT.

V is TRBV19 and J is TRBJ1-5; a possible D gene is TRBD1 (5 bases). V lost 2 bases and J 7 bases, leaving 9 bases between the germline ends. Germline V gene data show CDR1 as LNHDA and CDR2 as SQIVND (reference sequence). CDR3 length: 13 residues. The CDR3 DNA is TGTGCCAGTAGTATAAAGGGGCACCAGCCCCAGCATTTT. This sequence encodes CASSIKGHQPQHF.

This chain joins TRBV4-2 and TRBJ2-2, with a tentative D call TRBD2 (6 bases). The CDR3 runs to 18 residues. Germline CDR1 LGHNA, CDR2 YNFKEQ. Trimming cost V 4 bases and J 5 bases, with 23 bases left between them. Written as DNA, the CDR3 is TGTGCCAGCAGCCCCTTCGGTACCGGGGCTGGGGGGACCGGGGAGCTGTTTTTT. It encodes CASSPFGTGAGGTGELFF.

The V and J genes are TRBV5-6 and TRBJ1-6; TRBD1 is a possible D gene (6 bases). There are 17 residues in the CDR3. The germline V gene has CDR1 SGHDT and CDR2 YYEEEE. Trimming pared 2 bases from V and 0 bases from J, leaving 12 bases between. The chain's CDR3 is CASSFYRASSYNSPLHF. In nucleotides, the CDR3 is TGTGCCAGCAGCTTTTACAGGGCGAGCTCCTATAATTCACCCCTCCACTTT.